This T cell receptor (beta chain) emerged from a study of monozygotic twins with inflammatory bowel disease (dated by TCRdb to the late 2010s). With regard to the full study: The complete study included approximately 30 monozygotic twin pairs: 19 IBD-discordant Danish pairs and nine German pairs, of which four were IBD-concordant and five were IBD-discordant. Disease-associated traits were sought mainly through comparisons between IBD patients and their genetically identical healthy co-twins within discordant pairs. Each individual had, on average, about 151 000 unique TCRalpha sequences and 181 000 unique TCRbeta sequences available for analysis. Paper-wide results and their limitations: IBD patients had lower TCRbeta repertoire diversity, measured by the inverse Simpson index, than their healthy co-twins. The results gave no support for a single strong signal or clonotype linked to IBD. Distinction between different T cell subtypes could not be achieved in the analysis. IBD patients shared fewer clonotypes with other individuals than healthy twins did, most markedly in patients showing signs of disease activity. Repertoire similarity did not differ between concordant and discordant twins, which could be due to limited statistical power. Background noise and inter-individual variability may have been introduced into the repertoires by the differing immunosuppressive treatments among patients.

On this clonotype: This receptor's antigen is unknown.

Library construction relied on 5' RACE. The input for every TCR library was 3,500 to 4,000 ng of total RNA. For each sample, cDNA synthesis was carried out in eight separate reactions using SMARTScribe reverse transcriptase. During cDNA synthesis, template switching was used to introduce unique molecular identifiers that contained a 6-nucleotide sample barcode. TCRalpha and TCRbeta cDNA was amplified by two nested PCRs of 16 and 9 cycles, with bead purification after each PCR. Before amplification, the cDNA was treated with uracil DNA-glycosylase and purified using the QIAquick PCR purification kit. In the second PCR, Illumina TruSeq-compatible adapters and sample-specific barcodes were added. Library quality and concentration were checked on TapeStation and Qubit, and libraries were pooled at around 4.9 ng each. Sequencing of the pooled libraries was done on an Illumina HiSeq2500 single-index Rapid Run using custom sequencing primers and 2 x 100 bp reads. The original pipeline was this. MiGEC version 1.2.6 was used for UMI-based consensus assembly to correct PCR and sequencing errors. MiXCR version 2.1.1 handled V(D)J alignment, clonotype assembly and CDR3 extraction. Gene usage, clonotype sharing and MAIT/NKT TCR abundance were normalised by analysing the top 1000, 10 000 and 20 000 clonotypes per sample. After downsampling to 27 000 UMIs, diversity was calculated as the inverse Simpson index using the vegan R package. Paired Mann-Whitney U tests were applied to discordant twin pairs, with Benjamini-Hochberg correction for multiple testing. The reads underwent TCRdb reprocessing, giving one record for each CDR3 protein sequence and no DNA. The V and J calls here are based on TCRdb, not the publication. This sample's table contains roughly 320,000 distinct CDR3 sequences. Of the sample, about 5% falls within the top ten clones.

Its CDR3 holds 16 amino acids, cysteine through phenylalanine. No DNA appears here. Taken from the germline V gene, the CDR1 and CDR2 loops are KGHDR and SFDVKD. From each donor, a roughly 2.7 ml peripheral blood sample was collected into PAXgene tubes and kept at -80 degrees C. Total RNA was isolated from whole blood with the PAXgene blood miRNA kit on an automated QIAcube, without T cell sorting. Peripheral blood from monozygotic twin pairs, either concordant or discordant for inflammatory bowel disease, underwent deep TCRalpha and TCRbeta repertoire profiling that used unique molecular barcoding. Smoking habits were recorded for all twin pairs, with individuals classified as current, former or never smokers.

Sequencing input: blood. The sequence was obtained from a human donor with ulcerative colitis or Crohn's disease, or a healthy co-twin of an affected twin (not recorded which). The rearranged segments are TRBV24-1 and TRBJ1-2; TCRdb gives TRBD1 as the D gene, but with no DNA this cannot be confirmed. For the CDR3, the sequence is CATSDWGGEASMGYTF.